A single sample is the source of the 20 T cell receptor beta chains below, sequenced in a study of T cells in narcolepsy. Clones were sequenced by immunoSEQ multiplex PCR, and TCRdb holds only the in-frame ones, with some missing. The repertoire holds about 2,200 clones, with under 30% as singletons. These TCRs' antigens remain unknown. Sequenced input: cultured CD4+ T cells from cerebrospinal fluid. These receptor sequences come from a human donor with narcolepsy.

This clone ranks as large (0.1 to 1%). This specimen includes other DNA sequences encoding the same CDR3. The V and J genes are TRBV29-1 and TRBJ1-2, with D possibly being TRBD1 (5 bases). CDR3 length: 14 residues. Per germline, CDR1 SQVTM and CDR2 ANQGSEA. Trimming took 2 bases from V and 4 from J, leaving 14 bases between them. In DNA form, the CDR3 reads TGCAGCGTTGAAATGGCCGGGGCTGGCTATGGCTACACCTTC. This encodes CSVEMAGAGYGYTF.

By share of the sample, this clone is large. The chain carries TRBV13 and TRBJ2-3; 7 positions match TRBD1. The CDR3 spans 13 residues. In germline, CDR1 is PRHDT, CDR2 FYEKMQ (reference sequence). The V gene end was trimmed by 3 bases and the J gene end by 4 bases; junction bases not matched to a gene: 1. The CDR3 protein is CASSFQGADTQYF. Written as DNA, the CDR3 is TGTGCCAGCAGCTTCCAGGGGGCAGATACGCAGTATTTT.

Concerning this clone: With a much larger clone just one base away, this may be a read error. This sequence joins TRBV7-2 and TRBJ2-3; D perhaps matches TRBD1 (6 bases). CDR1 and CDR2 (germline): SGHTA, FQGNSA. The CDR3 runs 13 residues. V was shortened by 4 bases and J by 5 bases, with 10 bases between the two germline ends. This CDR3 reads CASSSRGGDTQYF. In DNA form, the CDR3 reads TGTGCCAGCAGCTCTAGAGGGGGAGATACGCAGTATTTT.

This chain links TRBV6-5 with TRBJ2-5; D possibly corresponds to TRBD2 (6 bases). Per the germline V gene, CDR1 is MNHEY and CDR2 is SVGAGI. Trimming removed 3 bases from V and 12 bases from J, with 14 bases in between. This CDR3 has 12 amino acids. The CDR3 loop reads CASSYKGGGEYF. The CDR3 DNA reads TGTGCCAGCAGTTATAAGGGAGGCGGGGAGTACTTC.

By sample fraction, this clone is medium-sized. CDR3 sequence reads: CASSPSGGAYEQYF. DNA for the CDR3: TGTGCCAGCTCACCCTCGGGAGGGGCCTACGAGCAGTACTTC. The V call is TRBV18, the J call TRBJ2-7; 8 bases are shared with TRBD2. The V gene's germline CDR1 is KGHSH and CDR2 LQKENI. This CDR3 is built from 14 residues. The V gene end was trimmed by 3 bases and the J gene end by 2 bases; junction bases not matched to a gene: 3.

This clone appeared a single time. With only one base between it and a far larger clone, this is likely a read error. The chain has TRBV28 and TRBJ1-1; D is possibly TRBD1 (5 bases). The CDR3 covers 15 residues. Germline V gives CDR1 MDHEN, CDR2 SYDVKM. V lost 4 bases and J lost 10, with 22 bases in between. In DNA form, the CDR3 reads TGTGCCAGCAGTTCAGGGATGACAGTCAGGGTTGGAGCTTTCTTT. Encoded protein: CASSSGMTVRVGAFF. Complete variable domain (other parts from reference TRBV28 and TRBJ1-1): DVKVTQSSRYLVKRTGEKVFLECVQDMDHENMFWYRQDPGLGLRLIYFSYDVKMKEKGDIPEGYSVSREKKERFSLILESASTNQTSMYLCASSSGMTVRVGAFFGQGTRLTVV.

Notes on this clone: A clone one base away is much larger, so this may be a read error. This chain uses TRBV28 with TRBJ2-6; no clear D. V lost 7 bases and J 4 bases, leaving 14 bases between the germline ends. The length of the CDR3 is 15 residues. Germline V gene data show CDR1 as MDHEN and CDR2 as SYDVKM. CDR3 in amino acids: CASTPPGPGANVLTF. The CDR3 DNA is TGTGCCAGCACCCCCCCGGGCCCCGGGGCCAACGTCCTGACTTTC.

This clone is labeled as medium-sized. The rearrangement joins TRBV28 to TRBJ2-3; D remains ambiguous. The germline V and J ends were trimmed by 6 bases and 5 bases, with 15 bases remaining between them. There are 14 residues in the CDR3. Germline V gene lookup returns CDR1 MDHEN and CDR2 SYDVKM. The CDR3 is CASSLSSPRDTQYF. Written as DNA, the CDR3 is TGTGCCAGCAGCCTATCAAGCCCCCGAGATACGCAGTATTTT.

The chain joins TRBV6-1 to TRBJ2-5; D not resolved. The CDR3 sequence is 12 residues long. CDR1 and CDR2 (germline): MNHNS, SASEGT. V was clipped by 6 bases and J by 7 bases, with 12 bases between them. The CDR3 DNA follows: TGTGCCAGCAGAGGGCCCCGAGGGACCCAGTACTTC. Residues: CASRGPRGTQYF.

The J gene is TRBJ1-1, the V gene TRBV6-5; the D gene is possibly TRBD1 (5 bases). Germline assignment: CDR1 MNHEY and CDR2 SVGAGI. V was trimmed by 9 bases and J by 2 bases, leaving 13 bases between them. This CDR3 is 13 amino acids long. CDR3 DNA sequence: TGTGCCAGAATGGGACTTTTTAACACTGAAGCTTTCTTT. Its protein product is CARMGLFNTEAFF.

Comments on this clone: The likely explanation is a read error, given a far larger clone one base away. This same CDR3 is encoded by further DNA sequences in the sample. The gene calls are TRBV25-1 and TRBJ1-1; TRBD1 matches 7 bases. Germline assignment: CDR1 MGHDK and CDR2 SYGVNS. The CDR3 totals 14 residues. The CDR3 DNA reads as TGTGCGAGCAGTGTTGGGGACAGATACACTGAAGCTTTCTTT. Amino acids: CASSVGDRYTEAFF.

Note on this clone: A read error is the likely source, as a far larger clone sits one nucleotide away. The rearrangement uses TRBV7-8 and TRBJ1-2; 10 bases line up with TRBD1. The CDR3 loop spans 15 amino acids. Germline V gene lookup returns CDR1 SGHVS and CDR2 FQNEAQ. The CDR3 DNA is TGTGCCATCAGCACAGACAGGGGGCCGGCATATGGCTACACCTTC. Translating it yields CAISTDRGPAYGYTF.

This clone was found a few times. This chain connects TRBV9 to TRBJ1-2; possibly TRBD1 for D (5 bases). Trimming took off 5 bases at V and 4 bases at J, with 12 bases between the two ends. The CDR3 is made up of 13 amino acids. CDR1 is SGDLS, CDR2 YYNGEE, per germline. This chain's CDR3 is CASRPTGVYGYTF. The CDR3 nucleotides read TGTGCCAGCAGACCTACAGGCGTCTATGGCTACACCTTC.

This clone showed up just once. The V call is TRBV7-4, the J call TRBJ2-7, with D perhaps given as TRBD1 or TRBD2 (5 bases each). The CDR3 is made up of 15 amino acids. Trimming left V 5 bases short and J 0 bases short, with 14 bases between. Germline lookup yields CDR1 SGHVT and CDR2 SQSDAQ. The CDR3 region is CASSAHVGGSYEQYF. DNA for the CDR3: TGTGCCAGCAGCGCCCACGTTGGGGGCTCCTACGAGCAGTACTTC.

This clone was observed a few times. This chain joins TRBV6-6 and TRBJ2-5; tentative D call: TRBD2 (5 bases). CDR1 is MNHNY, CDR2 SVGAGI, per germline (reference sequence). CDR3 size: 14 residues. Trimming shortened V by 6 bases and J by 2 bases, and 13 bases separated the two germline ends. CDR3 DNA: TGTGCCAGCAGCTTAGCGCCTCGACAAGAGACCCAGTACTTC. It specifies CASSLAPRQETQYF.

This rearrangement joins TRBV5-6 to TRBJ2-5; tentatively, D is TRBD2 (5 bases). The CDR3 is made up of 14 amino acids. The germline V gene has CDR1 SGHDT and CDR2 YYEEEE. Trimming took off 0 bases at V and 5 bases at J, with 11 bases between the two ends. The CDR3 coding sequence is TGTGCCAGCAGCTTGGCCGCGGGCGGTGAGACCCAGTACTTC. Translation: CASSLAAGGETQYF. Drawing the rest from reference TRBV5-6 and TRBJ2-5, the complete variable domain is DAGVTQSPTHLIKTRGQQVTLRCSPKSGHDTVSWYQQALGQGPQFIFQYYEEEERQRGNFPDRFSGHQFPNYSSELNVNALLLGDSALYLCASSLAAGGETQYFGPGTRLLVL.

V and J are TRBV7-8 and TRBJ2-1, with 9 bases that match TRBD2. The V gene end was trimmed by 10 bases and the J gene end by 5 bases; junction bases not matched to a gene: 15. The CDR3 extends over 16 amino acids. Germline V gene sequence: CDR1 SGHVS, CDR2 FQNEAQ. This CDR3 reads CAIASTPREGHNEQFF. The CDR3 coding sequence is TGTGCCATCGCCTCAACCCCGCGGGAGGGACACAATGAGCAGTTCTTC.

Remarks on this clone: A far larger clone differs by one base, so this is likely a read error. CDR3 DNA: TGTGCCAGCAGCCATATAATGAACACTGTAGCTTTCTTT. Encoded protein: CASSHIMNTVAFF. The chain couples TRBV28 to TRBJ1-1; D is ambiguous. This CDR3 contains 13 residues. Per the germline V gene, CDR1 is MDHEN and CDR2 is SYDVKM.

This clone was observed a handful of times. The chain links TRBV7-4 to TRBJ1-6, with D maybe TRBD1 (6 bases). This CDR3 is built from 15 residues. V was pared by 2 bases and J by 3 bases, with 8 bases between. CDR1 SGHVT and CDR2 SQSDAQ come from the germline V gene. DNA for the CDR3: TGTGCCAGCAGCTTAAGGGGGAACTATAATTCACCCCTCCACTTT. Amino acids: CASSLRGNYNSPLHF.

This clone is labeled large. This sequence joins TRBV7-2 and TRBJ1-3; no clear D. The germline V gene has CDR1 SGHTA and CDR2 FQGNSA. With 5 bases removed from V and 0 bases from J, the gap between germline ends came to 8 bases. The CDR3 has 14 residues. The CDR3 region has the DNA TGTGCCAGCAGCCTCACAGACTCTGGAAACACCATATATTTT. Translated, it gives CASSLTDSGNTIYF. The full variable domain, in which reference TRBV7-2 and TRBJ1-3 provide the parts outside the CDR3, is GAGVSQSPSNKVTEKGKDVELRCDPISGHTALYWYRQSLGQGLEFLIYFQGNSAPDKSGLPSDRFSAERTGGSVSTLTIQRTQQEDSAVYLCASSLTDSGNTIYFGEGSWLTVV.